These T cell receptor beta chains were read from a single sample in a study of T cell responses to AZD1222 COVID-19 vaccine. Sequenced by immunoSEQ multiplex PCR; TCRdb stores in-frame clones only, minus some. The sample yields 110,000 to 150,000 clones, just over 90% seen once. Sequencing used peripheral blood, obtained 28 days after the second AZD1222 dose. These receptors originate from an adult who received the AZD1222 COVID-19 vaccine. CDR3s include the opening cysteine and the closing phenylalanine or tryptophan. Fields, in order: clone size, J gene, D gene, V gene, CDR3 protein, CDR3 DNA. D genes are given only for firm matches. Rows give clone size only sometimes, using once, few, many, or a class for an expanded clone.

>NA|TRBJ2-1|TRBD2|TRBV6-1
CASSEPPGLADYNEQFF
TGTGCCAGCAGTGAGCCTCCGGGACTAGCGGATTACAATGAGCAGTTCTTC
>NA|TRBJ1-4|NA|TRBV7-9
CASSSLKGLANEKLFF
TGTGCCAGCAGCTCTCTGAAGGGGCTAGCTAATGAAAAACTGTTTTTT
>NA|TRBJ2-2|NA|TRBV6-1
CASSENGVSKELFF
TGTGCCAGCAGTGAAAACGGCGTTTCTAAGGAGCTGTTTTTT
>NA|TRBJ2-7|NA|TRBV5-5
CASSSVDVPYEQYF
TGTGCCAGCAGCTCCGTCGACGTACCCTACGAGCAGTACTTC
>NA|TRBJ1-1|TRBD1|TRBV5-4
CASSPGQGNSEAFF
TGTGCCAGCAGCCCCGGACAGGGGAACTCTGAAGCTTTCTTT
>NA|TRBJ2-7|NA|TRBV11-2
CASSPKGPHEQYF
TGTGCCAGCAGCCCCAAGGGACCCCACGAGCAGTACTTC
>NA|TRBJ2-1|NA|TRBV11-2
CASSLDWGHEQFF
TGTGCCAGCAGCTTAGATTGGGGTCATGAGCAGTTCTTC
>NA|TRBJ1-1|NA|TRBV5-1
CASSLDTGLNTEAFF
TGCGCCAGCAGCTTGGATACAGGACTGAACACTGAAGCTTTCTTT
>NA|TRBJ1-1|NA|TRBV5-1
CASSQQGYLMNTEAFF
TGCGCCAGCAGCCAACAGGGATACCTAATGAACACTGAAGCTTTCTTT
>once|TRBJ1-6|TRBD1|TRBV6-2/TRBV6-3
CASSSSRTGGGNSPLHF
TGTGCCAGCAGTTCAAGCAGGACAGGGGGTGGTAATTCACCCCTCCACTTT
>NA|TRBJ1-6|NA|TRBV19
CASTETRSSYNSPLHF
TGTGCCAGTACCGAGACACGGAGCTCCTATAATTCACCCCTCCACTTT
>NA|TRBJ2-1|TRBD2|TRBV2
CASSGEGQTAREAFF
TGTGCCAGCAGTGGGGAGGGCCAAACCGCTCGGGAAGCGTTCTTC
>NA|TRBJ2-7|NA|TRBV6-5
CASSLDFTYEQYF
TGTGCCAGCAGTTTAGACTTCACCTACGAGCAGTACTTC
>NA|TRBJ1-2|NA|TRBV29-1
CSVLPGDYGYTF
TGCAGCGTGCTCCCGGGGGACTATGGCTACACCTTC
>NA|TRBJ2-5|NA|TRBV6-1
CASSEIQGQETQYF
TGTGCCAGCAGTGAAATTCAGGGCCAAGAGACCCAGTACTTC
>NA|TRBJ1-6|TRBD1|TRBV20-1
CSASNRGVESPLHF
TGCAGTGCCAGTAACAGGGGGGTAGAATCACCCCTCCACTTT
>NA|TRBJ1-1|NA|TRBV27
CASSPLWGTEAFF
TGTGCCAGCAGTCCCTTATGGGGCACTGAAGCTTTCTTT
>NA|TRBJ1-6|NA|TRBV30
CAWSPREISPLHF
TGTGCCTGGAGTCCCCGGGAGATATCACCCCTCCACTTT
>NA|TRBJ1-5|NA|TRBV21-1
CASSKCRGAHQPQHF
TGTGCCAGCAGCAAATGCCGGGGAGCTCATCAGCCCCAGCATTTT
>NA|TRBJ2-1|TRBD1|TRBV9
CASSVGTEPGDEQFF
TGTGCCAGCAGCGTGGGGACAGAACCCGGAGATGAGCAGTTCTTC
>NA|TRBJ1-2|NA|TRBV6-5
CASSKDLNYGYTF
TGTGCCAGCAGCAAGGACCTTAACTATGGCTACACCTTC
>NA|TRBJ1-2|NA|TRBV2
CASTSPRGRGLVAF
TGTGCCAGCACATCCCCTAGGGGCAGAGGCCTGGTGGCCTTC
>NA|TRBJ2-2|TRBD2|TRBV18
CASSPSGGADTGELFF
TGTGCCAGCTCACCCTCCGGGGGGGCCGACACCGGGGAGCTGTTTTTT
>NA|TRBJ2-1|TRBD1|TRBV9
CASSPSGGLGGDEQFF
TGTGCCAGCAGCCCTTCAGGGGGCTTAGGCGGAGATGAGCAGTTCTTC
>few|TRBJ1-2|NA|TRBV7-9
CASSSETPSFGYTF
TGTGCCAGCAGCTCTGAAACACCTTCCTTCGGCTACACCTTC
>NA|TRBJ1-3|NA|TRBV2
CASSDQGVNTIYF
TGTGCCAGCAGTGATCAGGGAGTAAACACCATATATTTT
>NA|TRBJ1-6|NA|TRBV9
CASSVEGGTPLHF
TGTGCCAGCAGCGTAGAAGGCGGGACACCCCTCCACTTT
>NA|TRBJ1-2|TRBD1|TRBV5-1
CASSLEAGGEYGYTF
TGCGCCAGCAGCTTGGAGGCAGGGGGCGAATATGGCTACACCTTC
>NA|TRBJ2-1|TRBD2|TRBV7-9
CASSLALAGSYNEQFF
TGTGCCAGCAGCTTAGCACTAGCGGGTTCCTACAATGAGCAGTTCTTC
>NA|TRBJ2-2|TRBD1|TRBV25-1
CASRQGTGVTGELFF
TGTGCCAGCAGGCAGGGGACAGGGGTCACCGGGGAGCTGTTTTTT
>NA|TRBJ1-4|NA|TRBV2
CASSELGINEKLFF
TGTGCCAGCAGTGAATTGGGGATTAATGAAAAACTGTTTTTT